This T cell receptor beta chain was recovered during a study of blood T cell repertoires in COVID-19. Study as a whole: The United States, Italy and Spain supplied acute and convalescent COVID-19 samples.

Profiled with immunoSEQ multiplex PCR; TCRdb holds only in-frame clones, not every one. The data contain 450,000 or so clones, around nine tenths of them singletons. Deletions cut 0 bases from V and 3 bases from J, with 11 bases between. In germline, CDR1 is MRHNA, CDR2 SNTAGT. The CDR3 runs to 15 residues. Enrolment of Seattle patients took place during active infection, and they were followed longitudinally. Sequencing was carried out using peripheral blood. The TCR comes from a woman in her thirties or forties with COVID-19, enrolled during active disease. This sequence joins TRBV6-4 and TRBJ1-2, with unresolved D. CDR3 DNA: TGTGCCAGCAGTGACTCGGGCGGAGGGTACTATGGCTACACCTTC. Translation: CASSDSGGGYYGYTF.